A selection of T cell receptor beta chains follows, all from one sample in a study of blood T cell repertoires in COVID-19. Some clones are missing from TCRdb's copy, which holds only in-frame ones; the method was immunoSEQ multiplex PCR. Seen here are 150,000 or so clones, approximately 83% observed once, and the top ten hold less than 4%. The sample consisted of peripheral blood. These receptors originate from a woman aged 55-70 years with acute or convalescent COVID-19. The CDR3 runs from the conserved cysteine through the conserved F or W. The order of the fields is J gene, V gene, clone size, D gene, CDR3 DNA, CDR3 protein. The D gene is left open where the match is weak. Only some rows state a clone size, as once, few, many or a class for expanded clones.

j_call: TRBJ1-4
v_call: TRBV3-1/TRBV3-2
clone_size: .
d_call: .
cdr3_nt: TGTGCCAGCAGCCAGCACACCCAGTATCTAGAAGGAAAACTGTTTTTT
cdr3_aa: CASSQHTQYLEGKLFF

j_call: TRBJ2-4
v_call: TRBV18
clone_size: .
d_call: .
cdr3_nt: TGTGCCAGCTCACCCCAGGGGCGCATAGGAAACATTCAGTACTTC
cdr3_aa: CASSPQGRIGNIQYF

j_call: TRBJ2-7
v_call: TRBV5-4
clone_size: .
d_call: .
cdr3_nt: TGTGCCAGCAGCTTTTTCGCGGGGCGCGCCTACGAGCAGTACTTC
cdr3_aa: CASSFFAGRAYEQYF

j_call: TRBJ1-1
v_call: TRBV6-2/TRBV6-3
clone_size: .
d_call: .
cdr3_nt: TGTGCCAGCAGTTATACTCTCTGGAACACTGAAGCTTTCTTT
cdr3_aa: CASSYTLWNTEAFF

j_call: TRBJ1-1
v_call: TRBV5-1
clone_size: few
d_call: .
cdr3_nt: TGCGCCAGCAGCTTGGTACAAAACATGAACACTGAAGCTTTCTTT
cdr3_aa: CASSLVQNMNTEAFF

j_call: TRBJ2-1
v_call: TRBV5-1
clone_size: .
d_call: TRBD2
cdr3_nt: TGCGCCAGCAGCAAGACTAGCACCAACTCCTACAATGAGCAGTTCTTC
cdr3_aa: CASSKTSTNSYNEQFF

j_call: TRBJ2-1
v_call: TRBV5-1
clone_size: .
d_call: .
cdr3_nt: TGCGCCAGCAGCTTGGCTGTGGAGAGCTCCTACAATGAGCAGTTCTTC
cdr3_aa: CASSLAVESSYNEQFF

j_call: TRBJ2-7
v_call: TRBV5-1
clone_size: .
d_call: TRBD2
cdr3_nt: TGCGCCAGCAGCCGGAGGACTAGCGGTTCCTCCTACGAGCAGTACTTC
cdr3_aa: CASSRRTSGSSYEQYF

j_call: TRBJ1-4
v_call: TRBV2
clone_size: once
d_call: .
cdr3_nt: TGTGCCAGCAGTGATCGTCAGGGGCGCTCGGTGTATGAAAAACTGTTTTTT
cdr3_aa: CASSDRQGRSVYEKLFF

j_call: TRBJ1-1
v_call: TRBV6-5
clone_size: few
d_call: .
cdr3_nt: TGTGCCAGCAGTTACAGTCGCGGGGCCACTGAAGCTTTCTTT
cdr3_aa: CASSYSRGATEAFF

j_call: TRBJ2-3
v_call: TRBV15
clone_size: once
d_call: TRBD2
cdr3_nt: TGTGCCACCAGCATAACAAAGATAGCGGGAGGGCCCACAGATACGCAGTATTTT
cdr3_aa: CATSITKIAGGPTDTQYF

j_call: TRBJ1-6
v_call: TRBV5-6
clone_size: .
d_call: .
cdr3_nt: TGTGCCAGCAGCTTAGAGGATCCCTATTCACCCCTCCACTTT
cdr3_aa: CASSLEDPYSPLHF

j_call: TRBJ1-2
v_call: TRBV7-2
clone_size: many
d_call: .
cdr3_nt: TGTGCCAGCAGCACCACAGGAGAATATGGCTACACCTTC
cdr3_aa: CASSTTGEYGYTF

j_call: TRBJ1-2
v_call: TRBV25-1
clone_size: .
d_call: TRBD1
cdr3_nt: TGTGCCAGCAGTGCCGGACAGGGCGCTAACTATGGCTACACCTTC
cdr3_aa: CASSAGQGANYGYTF

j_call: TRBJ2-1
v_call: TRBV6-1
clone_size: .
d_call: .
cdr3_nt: TGTGCCAGCAGTGAAGGCGGGGAGCAGTTCTTC
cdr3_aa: CASSEGGEQFF

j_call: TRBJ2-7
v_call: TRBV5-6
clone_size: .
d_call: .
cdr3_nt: TGTGCCAGCAGCTTGGGGGGTCGGGGCGAGCAGTACTTC
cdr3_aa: CASSLGGRGEQYF

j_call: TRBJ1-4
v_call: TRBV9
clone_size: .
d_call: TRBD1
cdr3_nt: TGTGCCAGCAGCGGTTTCCCAACAGGGGACATATCAACTAATGAAAAACTGTTTTTT
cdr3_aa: CASSGFPTGDISTNEKLFF

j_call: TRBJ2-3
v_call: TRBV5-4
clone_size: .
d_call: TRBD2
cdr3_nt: TGTGCCAGCAGCTTGGTACCAGCGGGGGCCACAGATACGCAGTATTTT
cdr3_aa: CASSLVPAGATDTQYF

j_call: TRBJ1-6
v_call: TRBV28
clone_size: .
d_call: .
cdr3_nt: TGTGCCAGCGATACGAGTGAATCACCCCTCCACTTT
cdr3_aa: CASDTSESPLHF

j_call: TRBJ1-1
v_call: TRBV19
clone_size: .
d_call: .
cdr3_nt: TGTGCCAGTAGTATGCAGGGGACGGATCGCACTGAAGCTTTCTTT
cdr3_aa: CASSMQGTDRTEAFF

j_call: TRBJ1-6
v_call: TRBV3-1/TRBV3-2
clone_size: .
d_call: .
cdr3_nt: TGTGCCAGCAGCCAAGCTAGCTCCTATAATTCACCCCTCCACTTT
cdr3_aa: CASSQASSYNSPLHF

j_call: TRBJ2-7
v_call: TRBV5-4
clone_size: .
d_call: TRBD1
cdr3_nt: TGTGCCAGCAGCTTGGGACAGGGCTCTATCTACGAGCAGTACTTC
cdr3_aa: CASSLGQGSIYEQYF

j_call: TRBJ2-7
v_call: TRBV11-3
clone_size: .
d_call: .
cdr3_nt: TGTGCCAGCAGCTTAGATCGTCAGGACGAGCAGTACTTC
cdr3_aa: CASSLDRQDEQYF

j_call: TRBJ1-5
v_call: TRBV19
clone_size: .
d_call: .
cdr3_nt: TGTGCCAGTAGTATAAGGGAGTTGGGCGGACGGATCAATCAGCCCCAGCATTTT
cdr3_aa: CASSIRELGGRINQPQHF

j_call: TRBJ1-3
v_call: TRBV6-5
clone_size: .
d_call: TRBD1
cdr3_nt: TGTGCCAGCGACAGGGACTCTGGAAACACCATATATTTT
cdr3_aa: CASDRDSGNTIYF

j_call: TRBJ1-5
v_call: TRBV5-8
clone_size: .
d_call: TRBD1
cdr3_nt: TGTGCCAGCAGCTCTACTAGACAGGGTAGCGATCAGCCCCAGCATTTT
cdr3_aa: CASSSTRQGSDQPQHF

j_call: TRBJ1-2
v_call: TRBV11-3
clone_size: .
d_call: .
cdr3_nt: TGTGCCAGCAGCTTAGGGCGGTTTTATGGCTACACCTTC
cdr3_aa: CASSLGRFYGYTF

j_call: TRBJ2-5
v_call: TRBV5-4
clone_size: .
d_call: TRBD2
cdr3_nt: TGTGCCAGCAGCTGGGCCGGGACTAGCGGAGAGACCCAGTACTTC
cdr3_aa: CASSWAGTSGETQYF

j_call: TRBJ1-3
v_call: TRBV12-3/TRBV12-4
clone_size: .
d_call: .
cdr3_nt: TGTGCCAGCAGCTGGAGTGGAAACACCATATATTTT
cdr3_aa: CASSWSGNTIYF

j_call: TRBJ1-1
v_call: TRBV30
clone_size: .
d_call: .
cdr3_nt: TGTGCCTGGAGTATTACAGGGAGCACTGAAGCTTTCTTT
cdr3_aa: CAWSITGSTEAFF

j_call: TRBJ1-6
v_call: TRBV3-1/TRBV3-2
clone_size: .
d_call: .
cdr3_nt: TGTGCCAGCAGCAACTATAGGGGATCACCCCTCCACTTT
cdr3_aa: CASSNYRGSPLHF

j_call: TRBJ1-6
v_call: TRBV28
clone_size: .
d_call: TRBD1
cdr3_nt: TGTGCCAGCAGTTCCCAACAGGGGACTCGCCTCGGTAATTCACCCCTCCACTTT
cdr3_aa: CASSSQQGTRLGNSPLHF

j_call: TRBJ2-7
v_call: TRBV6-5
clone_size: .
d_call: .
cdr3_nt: TGTGCCAGCTCTGGGCGGGGCAGGTTTGTCCTCGAGCAGTACTTC
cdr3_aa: CASSGRGRFVLEQYF

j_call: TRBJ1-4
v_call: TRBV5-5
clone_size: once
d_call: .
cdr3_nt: TGTGCCAGCACCTTTGTCCCGGGGGGAGAAAAACTGTTTTTT
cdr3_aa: CASTFVPGGEKLFF

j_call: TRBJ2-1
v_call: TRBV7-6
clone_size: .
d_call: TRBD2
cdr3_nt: TGTGCCAGCAGTCAAACTAGCGGGAGCTCGGTTGAGCAGTTCTTC
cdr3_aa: CASSQTSGSSVEQFF

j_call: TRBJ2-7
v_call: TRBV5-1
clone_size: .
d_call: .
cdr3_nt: TGCGCCAGCAGCCAACTCGAATCCCCCCCCTACGAGCAGTACTTC
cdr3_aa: CASSQLESPPYEQYF

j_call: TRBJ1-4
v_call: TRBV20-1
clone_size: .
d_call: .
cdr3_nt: TGCAGTGCTAGTCGGACAGCCGCTAATGAAAAACTGTTTTTT
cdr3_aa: CSASRTAANEKLFF

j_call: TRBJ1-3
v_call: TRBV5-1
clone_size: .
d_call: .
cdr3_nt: TGCGCCAGCAGCTTGGGCGACAGCGAGCGAAACACCATATATTTT
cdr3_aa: CASSLGDSERNTIYF

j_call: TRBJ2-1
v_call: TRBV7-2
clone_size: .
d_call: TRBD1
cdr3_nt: TGTGCCAGCAGCCGCAGCCCGGGACAGGGGGGAGATGAGCAGTTCTTC
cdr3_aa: CASSRSPGQGGDEQFF

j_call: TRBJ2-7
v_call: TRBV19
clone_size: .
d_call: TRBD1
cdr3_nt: TGTGCCAGTAGCGAGGGGGTACAGGGGCCCCCCGGTGAGCAGTACTTC
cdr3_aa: CASSEGVQGPPGEQYF

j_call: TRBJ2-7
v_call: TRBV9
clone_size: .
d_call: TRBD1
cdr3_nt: TGTGCCAGCAGCGTAGGGGGACAGGGGTTCGCCTACGAGCAGTACTTC
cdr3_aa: CASSVGGQGFAYEQYF

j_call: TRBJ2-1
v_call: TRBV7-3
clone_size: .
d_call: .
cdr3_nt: TGTGCCAGCAGCAATAGCGGAGGATTCTACAATGAGCAGTTCTTC
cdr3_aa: CASSNSGGFYNEQFF

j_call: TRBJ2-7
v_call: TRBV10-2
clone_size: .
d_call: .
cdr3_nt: TGCGCCAGCAGTGACCCACACCAAGACTCAACCTACGAGCAGTACTTC
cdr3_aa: CASSDPHQDSTYEQYF

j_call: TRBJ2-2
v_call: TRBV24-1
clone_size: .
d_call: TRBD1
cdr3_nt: TGTGCCACCATGGGACAGGCGAACACCGGGGAGCTGTTTTTT
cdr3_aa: CATMGQANTGELFF

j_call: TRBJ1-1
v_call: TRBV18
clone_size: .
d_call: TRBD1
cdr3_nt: TGTGCCAGCTCACCACCGGGGGACAGGGGGCGAGCTTTCTTT
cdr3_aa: CASSPPGDRGRAFF

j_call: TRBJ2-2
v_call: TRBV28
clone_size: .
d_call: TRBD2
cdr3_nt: TGTGCCAGCAGTTTGAGTAGCGGGAGAACCGGGGAGCTGTTTTTT
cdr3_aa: CASSLSSGRTGELFF

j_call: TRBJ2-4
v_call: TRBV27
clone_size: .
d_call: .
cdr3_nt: TGTGCCAGCAGCCCCCGGGGTGTCAAAAACATTCAGTACTTC
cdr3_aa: CASSPRGVKNIQYF

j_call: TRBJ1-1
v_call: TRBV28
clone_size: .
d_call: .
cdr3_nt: TGTGCCAGCAGTTTATTGGCCGTGAACACTGAAGCTTTCTTT
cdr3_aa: CASSLLAVNTEAFF

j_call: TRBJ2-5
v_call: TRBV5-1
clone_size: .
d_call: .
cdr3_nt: TGCGCCAGCAGCTCGGACGGGGGACAAGAGACCCAGTACTTC
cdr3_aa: CASSSDGGQETQYF

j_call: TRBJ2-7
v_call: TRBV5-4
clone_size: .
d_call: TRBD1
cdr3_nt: TGTGCCAGCAGCAGGGACAGTCACGGAGAGCAGTACTTC
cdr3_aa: CASSRDSHGEQYF

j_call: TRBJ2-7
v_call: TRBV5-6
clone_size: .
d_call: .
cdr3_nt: TGTGCCAGCAGTCGCCGTCGCAGGGTCATCCACGAGCAGTACTTC
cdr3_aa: CASSRRRRVIHEQYF

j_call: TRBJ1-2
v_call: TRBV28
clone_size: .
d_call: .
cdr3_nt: TGTGCCAGCAGTAAAACCCATGGGGCCTATGGCTACACCTTC
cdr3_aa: CASSKTHGAYGYTF

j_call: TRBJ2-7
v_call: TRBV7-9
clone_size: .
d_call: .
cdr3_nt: TGTGCCAGCAGCTTAGGGGGGCAGGCGTCCTACGAGCAGTACTTC
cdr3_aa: CASSLGGQASYEQYF

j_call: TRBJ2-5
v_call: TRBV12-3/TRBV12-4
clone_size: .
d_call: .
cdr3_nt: TGTGCCAGCAGTCGAGCGGAAGAGACCCAGTACTTC
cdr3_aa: CASSRAEETQYF

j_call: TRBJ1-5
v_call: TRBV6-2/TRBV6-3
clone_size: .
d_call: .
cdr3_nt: TGTGCCAGCAGTTATACAGGAAGGAGCAATCAGCCCCAGCATTTT
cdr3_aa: CASSYTGRSNQPQHF